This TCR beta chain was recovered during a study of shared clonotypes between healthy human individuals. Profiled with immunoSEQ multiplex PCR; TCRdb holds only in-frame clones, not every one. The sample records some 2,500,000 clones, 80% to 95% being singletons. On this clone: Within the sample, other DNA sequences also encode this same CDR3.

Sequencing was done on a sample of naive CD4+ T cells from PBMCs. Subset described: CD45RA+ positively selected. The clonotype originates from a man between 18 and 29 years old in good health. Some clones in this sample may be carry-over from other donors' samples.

The chain's CDR3 is CASSQVGNQPQHF. The CDR3 coding sequence is TGCGCCAGCAGCCAAGTAGGCAATCAGCCCCAGCATTTT. V usage is TRBV4-1 and J usage is TRBJ1-5, with D uncertain. V dropped 1 base and J dropped 2 bases, with 3 bases sitting between them. This CDR3 spans 13 amino acids. The germline gives CDR1 MGHRA, CDR2 YSYEKL.